This TCR beta chain was retrieved from a study of shared clonotypes between healthy human individuals. Points from the study as a whole: Sharing across four donors was highest in naive CD4 (roughly 5%) and lowest in memory CD8 (0.4%). What naive subsets generally showed was a larger estimated richness than memory subsets showed. Relative to their counterparts shared across all four donors, non-shared clonotypes exhibited diminished generation probabilities.

This table comes from immunoSEQ multiplex PCR, and its TCRdb copy is limited to in-frame clones, with some not included. This sample yields over a million clones, of which more than 75% are seen a single time; roughly 0.61% belongs to the top ten. Germline V CDR1 and CDR2: MDHEN, SYDVKM. This CDR3 comprises 17 residues. With regard to this clone: Its cognate antigen is unknown.

This chain links TRBV28 with TRBJ2-5, with 13 bases lining up with TRBD2. The tail of the sequence fits TRBJ2-7 better, so the J call may be wrong. Material: memory CD4+ T cells from PBMCs. The sample's subset: CD45RA-negative fraction. The TCR was taken from a man between 18 and 29 years old in good health. Some clones in this sample may be carry-over from other donors' samples. Here the CDR3 DNA reads TGTGCCAGCAGTTTATGGGAACTAGCGGGGGGGCCCGGCGAGCAGTACTTC. This encodes CASSLWELAGGPGEQYF.